This entry lists 2 T cell receptor beta chains sequenced from one sample in a study of cytomegalovirus exposure and HLA in healthy donors. The PCR contained 60 Vbeta and 13 Jbeta primers. Clones were read by immunoSEQ multiplex PCR, and TCRdb kept only the in-frame ones, dropping some. The sample carries 100,000 to 150,000 clones, about 70% recorded once. Specimen: PBMCs. The receptors shown here come from a woman aged 55-69 years in good health and CMV-seropositive.

The rearrangement links TRBV4-1 to TRBJ2-1; 8 bases align to TRBD2. Unmatched junction bases numbered 6, after V lost 1 base and J lost 10 bases. The CDR3 is 14 residues long. Germline assignment: CDR1 MGHRA and CDR2 YSYEKL. CDR3 residues: CASSQGGGRGEQFF. CDR3 DNA sequence: TGCGCCAGCAGCCAAGGCGGGGGGCGGGGCGAGCAGTTCTTC.

The rearrangement links TRBV7-2 to TRBJ1-2; no clear D gene. Germline lookup yields CDR1 SGHTA and CDR2 FQGNSA. Trimming removed 4 bases at V and 4 bases at J, with 19 bases between. The CDR3 sequence is 16 residues long. CDR3 loop: CASSSWPRGKVYGYTF. The CDR3 nucleotides are TGTGCCAGCAGCTCGTGGCCGCGGGGAAAAGTCTATGGCTACACCTTC.